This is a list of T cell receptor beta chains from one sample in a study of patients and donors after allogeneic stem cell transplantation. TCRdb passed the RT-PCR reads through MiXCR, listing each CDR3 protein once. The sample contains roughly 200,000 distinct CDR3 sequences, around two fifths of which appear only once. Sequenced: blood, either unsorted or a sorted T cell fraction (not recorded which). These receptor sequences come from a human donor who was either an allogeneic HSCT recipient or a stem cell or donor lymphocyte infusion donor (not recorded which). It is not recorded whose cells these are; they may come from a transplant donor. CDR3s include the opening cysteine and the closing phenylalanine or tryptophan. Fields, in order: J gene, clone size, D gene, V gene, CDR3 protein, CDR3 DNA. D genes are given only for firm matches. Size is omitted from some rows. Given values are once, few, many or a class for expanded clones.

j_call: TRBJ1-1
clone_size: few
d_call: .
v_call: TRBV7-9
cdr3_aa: CASSLATVNTEAFF
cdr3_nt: TGTGCCAGCAGCTTAGCAACAGTGAACACTGAAGCTTTCTTT

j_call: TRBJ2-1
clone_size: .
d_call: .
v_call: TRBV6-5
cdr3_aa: CASSYGGGYNEQFF
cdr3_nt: TGTGCCAGCAGTTACGGGGGAGGCTACAATGAGCAGTTCTTC

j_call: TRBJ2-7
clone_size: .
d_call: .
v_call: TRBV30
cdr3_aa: CAHRPREAYEQYF
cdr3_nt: TGTGCCCACCGGCCCAGGGAAGCATACGAGCAGTACTTC

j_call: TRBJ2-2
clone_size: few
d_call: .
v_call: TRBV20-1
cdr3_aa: CSARSRAPTNTGELFF
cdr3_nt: TGCAGTGCTAGATCGCGCGCCCCGACGAACACCGGGGAGCTGTTTTTT

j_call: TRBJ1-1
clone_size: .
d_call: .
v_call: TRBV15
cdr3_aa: CATSIGPGYTEAFF
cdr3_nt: TGTGCCACCAGCATAGGTCCAGGGTACACTGAAGCTTTCTTT

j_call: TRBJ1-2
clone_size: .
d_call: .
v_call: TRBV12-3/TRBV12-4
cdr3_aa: CASFRQANYGYTF
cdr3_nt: TGTGCCAGCTTTCGTCAAGCTAACTATGGCTACACCTTC

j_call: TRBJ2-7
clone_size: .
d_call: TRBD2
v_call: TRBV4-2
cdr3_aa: CASSQGGTSGPYKQYF
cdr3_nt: TGTGCCAGCAGCCAAGGCGGGACTAGCGGTCCTTACAAGCAGTACTTC

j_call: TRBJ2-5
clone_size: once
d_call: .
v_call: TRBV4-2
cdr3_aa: CASSQVVVPAGPQYF
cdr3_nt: TGTGCCAGCAGCCAAGTTGTAGTCCCGGCGGGGCCCCAGTACTTC

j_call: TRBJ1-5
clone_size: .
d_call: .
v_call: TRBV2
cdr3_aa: CASRVRSDQPQHF
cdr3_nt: TGTGCCAGCAGAGTCAGGTCGGATCAGCCCCAGCATTTT

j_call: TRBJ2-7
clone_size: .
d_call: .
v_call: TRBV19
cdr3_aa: CASSTIHRETEQYF
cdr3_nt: TGTGCCAGTAGCACCATCCACAGGGAAACGGAGCAGTACTTC

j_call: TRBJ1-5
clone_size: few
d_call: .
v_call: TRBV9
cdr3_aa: CASSVEGDQPQHF
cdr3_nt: TGTGCCAGCAGCGTAGAAGGGGATCAGCCCCAGCATTTT

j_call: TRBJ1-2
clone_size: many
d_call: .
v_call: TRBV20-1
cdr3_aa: CSARDGAGYGYTF
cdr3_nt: TGCAGTGCTAGAGATGGGGCGGGCTATGGCTACACCTTC

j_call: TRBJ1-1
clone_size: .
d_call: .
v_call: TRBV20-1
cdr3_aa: CSVRTEAFF
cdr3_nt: TGCAGTGTGAGGACTGAAGCTTTCTTT

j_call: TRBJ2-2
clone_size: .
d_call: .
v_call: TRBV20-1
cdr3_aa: CSAGGTFANTGELFF
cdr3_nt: TGCAGTGCGGGTGGAACGTTCGCGAACACCGGGGAGCTGTTTTTT

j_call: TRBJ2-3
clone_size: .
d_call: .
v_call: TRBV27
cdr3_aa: CASSQGSLGWDTQYF
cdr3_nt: TGTGCCAGCAGCCAGGGGAGCCTGGGTTGGGATACGCAGTATTTT

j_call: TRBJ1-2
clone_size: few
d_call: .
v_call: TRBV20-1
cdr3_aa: CSAKIHRDRYGYTF
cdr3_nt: TGCAGTGCTAAAATACACCGGGATCGCTATGGCTACACCTTC

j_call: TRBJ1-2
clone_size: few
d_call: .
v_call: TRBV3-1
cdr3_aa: CASSQDRLQNYGYTF
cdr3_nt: TGTGCCAGCAGCCAAGATCGCTTACAGAACTATGGCTACACCTTC

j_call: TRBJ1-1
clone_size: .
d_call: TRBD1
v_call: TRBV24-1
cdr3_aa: CATSERRDSAEAFF
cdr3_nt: TGTGCCACCAGTGAGCGACGGGACAGTGCCGAAGCTTTCTTT

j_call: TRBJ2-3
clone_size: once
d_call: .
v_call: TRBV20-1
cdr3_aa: CSAGTDTQYF
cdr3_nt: TGCAGTGCTGGGACAGATACGCAGTATTTT

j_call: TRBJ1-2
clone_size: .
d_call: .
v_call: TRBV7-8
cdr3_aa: CASSVRANFGYTF
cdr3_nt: TGTGCCAGCAGCGTCAGGGCTAACTTTGGCTACACCTTC

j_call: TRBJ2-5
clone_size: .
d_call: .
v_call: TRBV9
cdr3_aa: CASSAAGETQYF
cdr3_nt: TGTGCCAGCAGCGCCGCGGGAGAGACCCAGTACTTC

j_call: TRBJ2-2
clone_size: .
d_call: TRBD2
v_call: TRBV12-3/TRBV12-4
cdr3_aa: CASSPSAGGTGELFF
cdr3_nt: TGTGCCAGCAGTCCCTCAGCGGGGGGGACCGGGGAGCTGTTTTTT

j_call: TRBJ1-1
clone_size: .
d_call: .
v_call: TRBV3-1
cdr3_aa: CASSPSMDILTEAFF
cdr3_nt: TGTGCCAGCAGCCCTAGTATGGACATCCTCACTGAAGCTTTCTTT

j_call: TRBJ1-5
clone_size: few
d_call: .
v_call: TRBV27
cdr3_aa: CASSLAGPYQPQHF
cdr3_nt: TGTGCCAGCAGTTTGGCAGGGCCGTATCAGCCCCAGCATTTT

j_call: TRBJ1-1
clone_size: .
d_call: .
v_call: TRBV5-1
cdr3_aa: CASSSLGQNTEAFF
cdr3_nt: TGCGCCAGCAGCTCGCTGGGGCAGAACACTGAAGCTTTCTTT

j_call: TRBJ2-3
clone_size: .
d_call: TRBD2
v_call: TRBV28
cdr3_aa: CASSLGLARGDTQYF
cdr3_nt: TGTGCCAGCAGTCTAGGACTAGCGAGAGGAGATACGCAGTATTTT

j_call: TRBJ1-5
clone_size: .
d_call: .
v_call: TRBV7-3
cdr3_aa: CASSLMQLIKSNQPQHF
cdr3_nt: TGTGCCAGCAGCTTAATGCAGTTGATTAAGAGCAATCAGCCCCAGCATTTT

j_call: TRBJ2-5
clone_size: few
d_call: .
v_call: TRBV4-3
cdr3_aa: CASSQGRETQYF
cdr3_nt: TGCGCCAGCAGCCAAGGTAGAGAGACCCAGTACTTC

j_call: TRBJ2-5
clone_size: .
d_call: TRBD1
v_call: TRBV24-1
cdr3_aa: CATSDFRDRGQETQYF
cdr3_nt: TGTGCCACCAGTGATTTCCGGGACAGAGGCCAAGAGACCCAGTACTTC

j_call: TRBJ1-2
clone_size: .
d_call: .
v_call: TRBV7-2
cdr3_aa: CASSLSARMGGNYGYTF
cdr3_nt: TGTGCCAGCAGCTTATCGGCGAGGATGGGGGGCAACTATGGCTACACCTTC

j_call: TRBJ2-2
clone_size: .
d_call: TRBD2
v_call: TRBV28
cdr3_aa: CASRASGGAAGELFF
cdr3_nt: TGTGCCAGCAGGGCTAGCGGGGGGGCCGCCGGGGAGCTGTTTTTT

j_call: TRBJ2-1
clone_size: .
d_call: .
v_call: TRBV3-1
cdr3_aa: CASSPLSHGYNEQFF
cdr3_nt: TGTGCCAGCAGCCCCCTGAGTCACGGCTACAATGAGCAGTTCTTC

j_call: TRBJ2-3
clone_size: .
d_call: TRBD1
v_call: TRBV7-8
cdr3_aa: CASSLNRDRDTQYF
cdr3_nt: TGTGCCAGCAGCTTGAACAGGGACAGAGATACGCAGTATTTT

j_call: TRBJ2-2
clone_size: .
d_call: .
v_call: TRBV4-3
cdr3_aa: CASSQEGVKNTGELFF
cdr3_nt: TGCGCCAGCAGCCAAGAGGGGGTCAAGAACACCGGGGAGCTGTTTTTT

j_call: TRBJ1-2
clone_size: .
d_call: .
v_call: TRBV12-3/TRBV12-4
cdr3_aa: CASSPGVGYTF
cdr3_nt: TGTGCCAGCAGCCCCGGCGTTGGCTACACCTTC

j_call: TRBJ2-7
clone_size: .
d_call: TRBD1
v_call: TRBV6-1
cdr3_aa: CASSESGTGFYEQYF
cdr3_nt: TGTGCCAGCAGTGAGTCCGGGACAGGGTTCTACGAGCAGTACTTC

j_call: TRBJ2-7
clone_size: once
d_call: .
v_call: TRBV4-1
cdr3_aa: CASSQGVTGPTYEQYF
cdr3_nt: TGCGCCAGCAGCCAGGGAGTGACAGGTCCCACCTACGAGCAGTACTTC

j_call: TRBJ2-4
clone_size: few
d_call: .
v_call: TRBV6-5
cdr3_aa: CASSQSGGGAKNIQYF
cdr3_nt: TGTGCCAGCAGTCAATCAGGTGGAGGGGCCAAAAACATTCAGTACTTC

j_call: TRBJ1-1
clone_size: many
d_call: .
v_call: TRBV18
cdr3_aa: CASSPTGANTEAFF
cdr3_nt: TGTGCCAGCTCACCTACCGGGGCTAACACTGAAGCTTTCTTT

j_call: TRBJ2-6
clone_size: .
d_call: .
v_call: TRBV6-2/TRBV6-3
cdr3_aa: CASSSGANVLTF
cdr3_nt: TGTGCCAGCAGTTCCGGGGCCAACGTCCTGACTTTC

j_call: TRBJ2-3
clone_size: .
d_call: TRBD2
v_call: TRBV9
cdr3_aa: CASSVGWRGATDTQYF
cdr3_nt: TGTGCCAGCAGCGTAGGCTGGCGGGGGGCCACAGATACGCAGTATTTT

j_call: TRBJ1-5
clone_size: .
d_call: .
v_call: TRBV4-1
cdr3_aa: CASSKAIVEPQHF
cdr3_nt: TGCGCCAGCAGCAAGGCAATAGTGGAGCCCCAGCATTTT

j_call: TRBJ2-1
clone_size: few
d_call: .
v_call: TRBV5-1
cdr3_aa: CASSSLLGVNEQFF
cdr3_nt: TGCGCCAGCAGCTCCCTTCTAGGGGTGAATGAGCAGTTCTTC

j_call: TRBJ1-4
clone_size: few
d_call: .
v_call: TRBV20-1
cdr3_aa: CSAPRRDANEKLFF
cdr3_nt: TGCAGTGCCCCCAGACGGGACGCCAATGAAAAACTGTTTTTT

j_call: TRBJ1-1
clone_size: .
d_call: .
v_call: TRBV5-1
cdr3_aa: CASSSEQGVGRTSEAFF
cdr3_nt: TGCGCCAGCAGCTCCGAACAGGGAGTGGGACGAACATCTGAAGCTTTCTTT

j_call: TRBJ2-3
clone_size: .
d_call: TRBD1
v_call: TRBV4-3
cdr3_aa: CASSQGDRGRVHTQYF
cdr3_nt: TGCGCCAGCAGCCAAGGGGACAGGGGGCGCGTACATACGCAGTATTTT

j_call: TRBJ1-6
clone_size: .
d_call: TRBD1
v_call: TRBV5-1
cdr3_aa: CASSLRDRVGNSPLHF
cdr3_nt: TGCGCCAGCAGCTTGAGAGACAGGGTGGGAAATTCACCCCTCCACTTT

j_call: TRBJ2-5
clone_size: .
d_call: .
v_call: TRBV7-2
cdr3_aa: CASSLLSGEQETQYF
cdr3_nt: TGTGCCAGCAGCTTACTTTCGGGGGAGCAAGAGACCCAGTACTTC

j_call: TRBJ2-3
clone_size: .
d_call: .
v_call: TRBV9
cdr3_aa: CASSVAPRAGLTDTQYF
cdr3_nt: TGTGCCAGCAGCGTAGCTCCCAGGGCGGGGCTCACAGATACGCAGTATTTT

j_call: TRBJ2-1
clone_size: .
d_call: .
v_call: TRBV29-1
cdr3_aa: CSAEYNEQFF
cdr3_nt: TGCAGCGCAGAGTACAATGAGCAGTTCTTC

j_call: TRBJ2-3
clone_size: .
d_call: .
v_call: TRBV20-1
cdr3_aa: CSAPLGRGRSTDTQYF
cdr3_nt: TGCAGTGCACCATTGGGCAGGGGACGGAGCACAGATACGCAGTATTTT

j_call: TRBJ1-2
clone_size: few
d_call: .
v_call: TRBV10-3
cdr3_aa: CAIRASGQFYTF
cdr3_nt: TGTGCCATCAGGGCTTCAGGACAGTTCTACACCTTC

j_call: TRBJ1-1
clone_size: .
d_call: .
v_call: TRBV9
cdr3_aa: CASSVEQGRTEAFF
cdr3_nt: TGTGCCAGCAGCGTAGAACAGGGCCGGACTGAAGCTTTCTTT

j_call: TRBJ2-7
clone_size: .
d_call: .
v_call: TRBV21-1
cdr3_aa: CASVRAGYSSYEQYF
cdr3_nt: TGTGCCAGCGTTCGAGCGGGGTATAGCTCCTACGAGCAGTACTTC

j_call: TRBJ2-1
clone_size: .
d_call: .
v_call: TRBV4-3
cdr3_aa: CASSLQLGEQFF
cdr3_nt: TGCGCCAGCAGCCTCCAACTAGGTGAGCAGTTCTTC

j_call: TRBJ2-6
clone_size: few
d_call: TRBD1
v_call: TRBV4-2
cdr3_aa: CASSQDYRGSGANVLTF
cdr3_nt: TGTGCCAGCAGCCAAGATTACAGGGGTTCGGGGGCCAACGTCCTGACTTTC

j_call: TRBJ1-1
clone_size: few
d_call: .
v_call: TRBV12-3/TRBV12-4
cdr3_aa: CASSPRQINTEAFF
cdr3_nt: TGTGCCAGCAGCCCTCGACAGATTAACACTGAAGCTTTCTTT

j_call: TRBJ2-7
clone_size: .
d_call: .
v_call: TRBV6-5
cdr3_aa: CASSTTPSYEQYF
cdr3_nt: TGTGCCAGCAGTACGACACCCTCCTACGAGCAGTACTTC

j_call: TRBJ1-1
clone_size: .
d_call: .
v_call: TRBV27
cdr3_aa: CASSPTSYGATEAFF
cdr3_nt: TGTGCCAGCAGTCCGACCTCTTATGGGGCCACTGAAGCTTTCTTT